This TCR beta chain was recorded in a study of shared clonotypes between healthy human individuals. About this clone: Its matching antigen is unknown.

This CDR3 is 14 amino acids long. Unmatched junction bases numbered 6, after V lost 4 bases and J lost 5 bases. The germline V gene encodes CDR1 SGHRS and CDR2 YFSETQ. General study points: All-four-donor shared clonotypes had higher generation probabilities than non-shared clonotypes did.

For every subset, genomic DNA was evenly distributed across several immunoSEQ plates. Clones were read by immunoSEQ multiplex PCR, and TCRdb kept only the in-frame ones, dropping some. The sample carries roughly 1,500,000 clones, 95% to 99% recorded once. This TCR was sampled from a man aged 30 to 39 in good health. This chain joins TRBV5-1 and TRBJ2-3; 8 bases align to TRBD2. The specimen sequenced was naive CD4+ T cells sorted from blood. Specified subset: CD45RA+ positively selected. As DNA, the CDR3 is TGCGCCAGCAGCCCGGGACTAGTACTAGATACGCAGTATTTT. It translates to CASSPGLVLDTQYF.